The clone carrying this T cell receptor beta chain was seen more than once but under ten times. TCRdb fed the reads into MiXCR, producing one record per CDR3 protein. The sample consists of around 280,000 distinct CDR3 sequences, approximately 14% of them appearing once. This sample was taken from a study of T cell repertoires in cytomegalovirus infection. On the study more broadly: An indication of both CMV infection and matching HLA type came from public TCR beta signatures.

V lost 5 bases, J lost 3 bases, and 17 bases lay in between. The CDR3 spans 15 residues. Germline CDR1 reads SGHVS; CDR2 reads FQNEAQ. The TCR comes from a human donor in good health (CMV status not recorded). Some clones in this sample may be carry-over from other donors' samples. The sample taken for sequencing was PBMCs. The genes are TRBV7-8 and TRBJ2-7; a weak D match, TRBD1 (6 bases). In DNA form, the CDR3 reads TGTGCCAGCAGCCCCGGCCGCGGACAGATCTACGAGCAGTACTTC. It codes for CASSPGRGQIYEQYF.